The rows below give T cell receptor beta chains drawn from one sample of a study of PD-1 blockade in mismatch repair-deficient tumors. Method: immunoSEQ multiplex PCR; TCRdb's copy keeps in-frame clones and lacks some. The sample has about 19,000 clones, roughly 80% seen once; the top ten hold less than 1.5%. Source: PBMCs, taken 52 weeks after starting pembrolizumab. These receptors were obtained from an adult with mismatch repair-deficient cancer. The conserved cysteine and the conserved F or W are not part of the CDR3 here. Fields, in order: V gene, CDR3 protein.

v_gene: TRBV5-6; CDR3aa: ASSLSGREQY
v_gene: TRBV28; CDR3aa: ATSQFGQGPAQPQH
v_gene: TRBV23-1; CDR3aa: ASSQTPTTSNQPQH
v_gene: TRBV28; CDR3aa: ASSFSLAYRKDQPQH
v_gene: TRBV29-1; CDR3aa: SVEWYGTDGYEQY
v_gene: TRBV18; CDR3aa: ASSPFREEYGYT
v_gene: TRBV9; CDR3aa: ASSVGGIHGYT
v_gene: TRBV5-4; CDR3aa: ASSTKTGSSYEQY
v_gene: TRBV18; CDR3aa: ASSPVGLAGANEQF
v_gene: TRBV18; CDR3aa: ASSPPGGLAGKETQY
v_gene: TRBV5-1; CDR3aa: ASSSTPDSQTNTEAF
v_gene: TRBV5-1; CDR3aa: ASSLDPANNEQF
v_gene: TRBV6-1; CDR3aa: ASRLQGNTEAF
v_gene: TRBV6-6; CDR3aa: ASRRGQLSYNEQF
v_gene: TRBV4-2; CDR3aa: ASSQNRGGSYEQY
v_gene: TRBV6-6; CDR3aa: ASTLTLAGGPDEQY
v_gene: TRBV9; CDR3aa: ASSPGDALGGETQY
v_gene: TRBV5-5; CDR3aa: ASSLAGTEETQY
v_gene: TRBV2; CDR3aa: ASIWDRGAYEQY
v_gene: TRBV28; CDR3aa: ASSLLRTDYYGYT
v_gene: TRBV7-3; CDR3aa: ASSSRAREFDEQY
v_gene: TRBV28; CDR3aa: ASRPDRAQYYGYT
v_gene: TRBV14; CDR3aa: ASSQDLGRGETQY